The rows below give T cell receptor beta chains drawn from one sample of a study of blood T cell repertoires in COVID-19. Assay: immunoSEQ multiplex PCR; the TCRdb copy retains only in-frame clones and omits some. The data hold over 120,000 clones, with around 75% observed a single time. The sequenced material came from peripheral blood. The receptors were sampled from a woman between 70 and 85 years old with COVID-19, enrolled during active disease. CDR3s include the opening cysteine and the closing phenylalanine or tryptophan. A D gene is named only where the DNA matches it firmly. Only some rows state a clone size, as once, few, many or a class for expanded clones.

J gene	clone size	D gene	V gene	CDR3 DNA	CDR3 protein
TRBJ1-1	few	TRBD1	TRBV7-3	TGTGCCAGCAGCTCAGACAGGGAGACTGAAGCTTTCTTT	CASSSDRETEAFF
TRBJ2-5	-	-	TRBV14	TGTGCCAGCAGCCCCGGGGTGTGGGAGACCCAGTACTTC	CASSPGVWETQYF
TRBJ2-1	-	TRBD2	TRBV29-1	TGCACCGGGACGGGAGGGGGTGAGCAGTTCTTC	CTGTGGGEQFF
TRBJ2-3	-	-	TRBV11-3	TGTGCCAGCAGCTTAGGGTACAGGGAAGATACGCAGTATTTT	CASSLGYREDTQYF
TRBJ1-2	-	-	TRBV10-3	TGTGCCATCAGTGAGGACAGATACTATGGCTACACCTTC	CAISEDRYYGYTF
TRBJ1-5	once	-	TRBV5-4	TGTGCCAGCAGCTTGGATGGGGAGGCTCAGCCCCAGCATTTT	CASSLDGEAQPQHF
TRBJ1-3	-	-	TRBV3-1/TRBV3-2	TGTGCCAGCAGCCAAGCAGGGGACACCATATATTTT	CASSQAGDTIYF
TRBJ1-6	once	-	TRBV6-5	TGTGCCAGCAGTACAGGGTTTCTTACTAATTCACCCCTCCACTTT	CASSTGFLTNSPLHF
TRBJ1-6	-	-	TRBV25-1	TGTGCCAGCAGTGCCTCGAGGGGGGGGTTTTATAATTCACCCCTCCACTTT	CASSASRGGFYNSPLHF
TRBJ1-2	-	-	TRBV19	TGTGCCAGTAGTTACCGGGGATATGGCTACACCTTC	CASSYRGYGYTF
TRBJ2-2	-	TRBD1	TRBV10-3	TGTGCCATCAGCGACAGACAGGGTAATCCCGGGGAGCTGTTTTTT	CAISDRQGNPGELFF
TRBJ2-7	-	TRBD1	TRBV24-1	TGTGCCACCAGTGAGGCTGGGACAGGGGGCTTCGACGAGCAGTACTTC	CATSEAGTGGFDEQYF
TRBJ1-5	-	-	TRBV5-5	TGTGCCAGCAGCCCTCATCCAGACAGGTTGAATCAGCCCCAGCATTTT	CASSPHPDRLNQPQHF
TRBJ1-4	-	-	TRBV9	TGTGCCAGCAGCGTAGACAGCACAACTAATGAAAAACTGTTTTTT	CASSVDSTTNEKLFF
TRBJ2-7	-	-	TRBV7-9	TGTGCCAGCAGCTTACAGGATGGCAGCTCCTACGAGCAGTACTTC	CASSLQDGSSYEQYF
TRBJ2-3	-	-	TRBV19	TGTGCCAGTAGTAAGGCCCCCAGGGCGGTGGTGTTCACAGATACGCAGTATTTT	CASSKAPRAVVFTDTQYF
TRBJ1-1	-	TRBD1	TRBV7-8	TGTGCCAGCAGCCCCCGGGACAGGGGGGCTTTCTTT	CASSPRDRGAFF
TRBJ2-7	once	TRBD1	TRBV7-9	TGTGCCAGCAGTACACAGGGGTCAAGGCAGTACTTC	CASSTQGSRQYF
TRBJ2-5	-	-	TRBV6-4	TGTGCCAGCAGCAAAACCTACGGAGAGACCCAGTACTTC	CASSKTYGETQYF
TRBJ2-1	-	-	TRBV5-6	TGTGCCAGCAGCTTGCGGCCCAGGGGCGCGGTATACAATGAGCAGTTCTTC	CASSLRPRGAVYNEQFF
TRBJ2-5	once	-	TRBV24-1	TGTGCCACCAGTGATAGACAGATCCAAGAGACCCAGTACTTC	CATSDRQIQETQYF
TRBJ1-1	-	-	TRBV28	TGTGCCAGCACCTTAGGGCGGGCCACTGAAGCTTTCTTT	CASTLGRATEAFF
TRBJ1-2	-	TRBD1	TRBV5-1	TGCGCCAGCAGCCCCCCCGGGACAGGGGGCGGGGGTGGCTACACCTTC	CASSPPGTGGGGGYTF
TRBJ2-1	-	TRBD2	TRBV9	TGTGCCAGCGCCCGGGGCGGGGGGGAGAATGAGCAGTTCTTC	CASARGGGENEQFF
TRBJ2-7	-	TRBD1	TRBV9	TGTGCCAGCAGCGGCCGGGACAGGGGTCCCTACGAGCAGTACTTC	CASSGRDRGPYEQYF
TRBJ2-7	-	-	TRBV30	TGTGCCTGGAGTTCAACCCTCCGGGGGAAGATATACGAGCAGTACTTC	CAWSSTLRGKIYEQYF
TRBJ2-3	-	-	TRBV7-2	TGTGCCAGCAGCTTAGCCCGACTACGAACAGATACGCAGTATTTT	CASSLARLRTDTQYF
TRBJ2-6	-	-	TRBV2	TGTGCCAGAAAGACAGGTCCCTCTGGGGCCAACGTCCTGACTTTC	CARKTGPSGANVLTF
TRBJ1-2	many	TRBD1	TRBV5-5	TGTGCCAGCAGCTTGGGACAGGGGGCGCAAGGTGGCTACACCTTC	CASSLGQGAQGGYTF
TRBJ1-2	-	-	TRBV15	TGTGCCACCAGCACGGCAGGGAATTACTATGGCTACACCTTC	CATSTAGNYYGYTF
TRBJ1-2	-	TRBD1	TRBV5-1	TGCGCCAGCGGGGACAGCTATAACTATGGCTACACCTTC	CASGDSYNYGYTF
TRBJ2-1	-	-	TRBV19	TGTGCCAGTAGCTCGTTGAGGCGGGGGCAGTTCTTC	CASSSLRRGQFF
TRBJ1-2	few	TRBD1	TRBV3-1/TRBV3-2	TGTGCCAGCAGCCAGGGGGACAGGGGGCGAGGCTACACCTTC	CASSQGDRGRGYTF
TRBJ1-2	-	TRBD1	TRBV7-9	TGTGCCAGCAGCCCCGACAGGGTCCATGGCTACACCTTC	CASSPDRVHGYTF
TRBJ1-4	-	TRBD1	TRBV6-5	TGTGCCAGCAGAGGAATGGGACAGGGCAGCGGCGGACTGTTTTTT	CASRGMGQGSGGLFF
TRBJ2-1	-	-	TRBV18	TGTGCCAGCTCACCAGAGATCGGGTCCTACAATGAGCAGTTCTTC	CASSPEIGSYNEQFF
TRBJ1-2	-	-	TRBV7-2	TGTGCCAGCAGCTTGGGGCAAGCCGTATATGGCTACACCTTC	CASSLGQAVYGYTF
TRBJ2-3	-	-	TRBV19	TGTGCCAGTAGTATTCAGGGCGAGGATACGCAGTATTTT	CASSIQGEDTQYF
TRBJ1-5	-	TRBD1	TRBV2	TGTGCCAGCAGGGCCGGGACAGGGGCCAATCAGCCCCAGCATTTT	CASRAGTGANQPQHF
TRBJ2-2	once	TRBD1	TRBV7-2	TGTGCCAGCAGCCCTGACAGGGGGCCACCCACCGGGGAGCTGTTTTTT	CASSPDRGPPTGELFF
TRBJ1-1	-	TRBD1	TRBV5-1	TGCGCCAGCAGCCTAAGACAGGGGGTAGGCACTGAAGCTTTCTTT	CASSLRQGVGTEAFF
TRBJ2-7	-	TRBD1	TRBV6-2/TRBV6-3	TGTGCCAGCAGTTCAGTCGGCTCCTGGGACAGGGCAGGTTACGAGCAGTACTTC	CASSSVGSWDRAGYEQYF
TRBJ2-2	-	-	TRBV6-2/TRBV6-3	TGTGCCAGCAGCCCGAGAGGCACCGGGGAGCTGTTTTTT	CASSPRGTGELFF
TRBJ2-3	-	TRBD2	TRBV7-9	TGTGCCAGCAGCTTAGCGGTCTCTAGCGGGGTTGGAGATACGCAGTATTTT	CASSLAVSSGVGDTQYF
TRBJ2-1	-	TRBD2	TRBV30	TGTGCCTGGAGGGGACTTGGTAGCGGGGGGACCAATGAGCAGTTCTTC	CAWRGLGSGGTNEQFF
TRBJ2-7	-	TRBD2	TRBV5-1	TGCGCCAGCAGCCCTTCGGGGAGGGCAGGGGAGCAGTACTTC	CASSPSGRAGEQYF
TRBJ1-1	few	TRBD1	TRBV3-1/TRBV3-2	TGTGCCAGCAGCCAGCGACAGGGGGGCAAAGCTTTCTTT	CASSQRQGGKAFF
TRBJ1-1	-	-	TRBV6-6	TGTGCCAGCACCGCTGGGGGGGCGGCGACTTTCTTT	CASTAGGAATFF
TRBJ2-3	-	TRBD2	TRBV6-4	TGTGCCACCAAAACCGGGGCTAGCGGGGGGGAGGGTTTGGGCACAGATACGCAGTATTTT	CATKTGASGGEGLGTDTQYF
TRBJ1-2	once	-	TRBV19	TGTGTCAGTAGGCGGCGGACAGACTATGGCTACACCTTC	CVSRRRTDYGYTF
TRBJ2-1	few	TRBD2	TRBV4-2	TGTGCCAGCAGCCAAGATGGGGTAGCGGGGTACAATGAGCAGTTCTTC	CASSQDGVAGYNEQFF
TRBJ2-6	once	-	TRBV27	TGTGCCAGCTCCTCCTCTGGGGCCAACGTCCTGACTTTC	CASSSSGANVLTF
TRBJ1-1	-	-	TRBV28	TGTGCCAGCAGTTTACAGGGATCGGGCACTGAAGCTTTCTTT	CASSLQGSGTEAFF
TRBJ2-7	-	TRBD1	TRBV18	TGTGCCAGCTCACCAGACAGGGGGAAGGTCTACGAGCAGTACTTC	CASSPDRGKVYEQYF
TRBJ1-2	-	TRBD1	TRBV18	TGTGCCAGCTCACCACTTAAGGCAGGGGGTGATGGCTACACCTTC	CASSPLKAGGDGYTF
TRBJ1-5	-	-	TRBV7-8	TGTGCCAGCAGCTTAGTCGGGGTTGGGAAGGGTCAGCCCCAGCATTTT	CASSLVGVGKGQPQHF
TRBJ1-5	-	TRBD1	TRBV29-1	TGCAGCGTAGTCTACGACAGGGAGGTGAATCAGCCCCAGCATTTT	CSVVYDREVNQPQHF
TRBJ2-7	-	-	TRBV5-1	TGCGCCAGCAGCTTCCGGACTGAAGAGCAGTACTTC	CASSFRTEEQYF
TRBJ2-1	-	TRBD2	TRBV24-1	TGTGCCACCAGTGAACCACTAGCGAGCAATGAGCAGTTCTTC	CATSEPLASNEQFF